This T cell receptor beta chain stems from a study of Graves' ophthalmopathy and Graves' hyperthyroidism. A remark on this clonotype: Its antigen is unknown. No conserved phenylalanine or tryptophan ends this CDR3, so it is likely a read error.

Fresh peripheral blood (approximately 10 ml) yielded the PBMCs. Study-level results: Ophthalmopathy progression predictions by the model showed 72.22% specificity and about 70% sensitivity.

Amplification from RNA transcripts yielded the TCR beta CDR3 regions. HTBI-primed first-round RT-PCR preceded second-round multiplex PCR. TCRdb passed the multiplex PCR reads through MiXCR, listing each CDR3 protein once. Of almost 750,000 distinct CDR3 sequences in the sample, roughly two fifths are singletons; the top ten hold 40% to 55%. The sequence was collected from an adult man with Graves' ophthalmopathy. The sequenced sample consisted of peripheral blood.

The CDR3 sequence is CAASDPRTDKANYGYTL. The CDR3 coding sequence is TGTGCCGCCAGTGACCCTCGGACGGATAAAGCTAACTATGGCTACACCCTC. The chain combines TRBV24-1 with TRBJ1-2, with D uncertain. Germline assignment: CDR1 KGHDR and CDR2 SFDVKD. CDR3 length: 17 amino acids.